The 26 T cell receptor beta chains listed next were all sequenced from one sample in a study of human thymus T cells. Here immunoSEQ multiplex PCR was the method, and the copy in TCRdb shows in-frame clones only, minus some. The repertoire includes about 130,000 clones, about 94% of them detected once, and around 0.025% sits in the top ten. Resections removed during corrective heart surgery provided the thymus tissue used. The sample was thymus tissue. The receptors were sampled from a boy in the first two years of life with a congenital heart defect but otherwise immunologically healthy.

The V and J genes are TRBV4-2 and TRBJ2-5; 12 bases agree with TRBD2. CDR3 size: 16 residues. From germline, CDR1 is LGHNA and CDR2 YNFKEQ. V lost 0 bases and J lost 1; bases outside the gene matches: 0. For the CDR3, the DNA is TGTGCCAGCAGCCAAGAACTAGCGGGGGGCCAAGAGACCCAGTACTTC. It yields the protein CASSQELAGGQETQYF.

The rearrangement joins TRBV2 to TRBJ1-2; D gene ambiguous. Trimming took off 8 bases at V and 5 bases at J, with 12 bases between the two ends. Germline V gene sequence: CDR1 SNHLY, CDR2 FYNNEI. The CDR3 contains 12 residues. The CDR3 sequence is CASSGSGYGYTF. As DNA, the CDR3 is TGTGCCAGCTCTGGCAGTGGGTATGGCTACACCTTC.

V usage is TRBV29-1 and J usage is TRBJ2-5; the D gene is possibly TRBD1 (6 bases). V was trimmed by 5 bases and J by 1 base, leaving 11 bases between them. Germline CDR1 is SQVTM and CDR2 is ANQGSEA. The CDR3 contains 13 residues. In DNA form, the CDR3 reads TGCAGCGTTACTCCGGACAGCCAAGAGACCCAGTACTTC. The encoded protein is CSVTPDSQETQYF.

The chain combines TRBV6-1 with TRBJ1-6, with TRBD1 identical over 9 bases. V was clipped by 3 bases and J by 1 base; unmatched bases: 7. The germline V gene encodes CDR1 MNHNS and CDR2 SASEGT. The CDR3 is 18 amino acids. In DNA form, the CDR3 reads TGTGCCAGCAGTGAGGGACAGGGCCAAATATCCTATAATTCACCCCTCCACTTT. As protein: CASSEGQGQISYNSPLHF.

V is TRBV6-6 and J is TRBJ2-1, with 10 nucleotides matching TRBD2. This CDR3 has 14 amino acids. J gave up 6 bases and V 5 bases, and 4 bases lay outside the gene matches. Germline CDR1 and CDR2: MNHNY and SVGAGI (reference sequence). CDR3 loop: CASSHPSGGNEQFF. The CDR3, as DNA: TGTGCCAGCAGTCATCCTAGCGGGGGCAATGAGCAGTTCTTC.

The V and J genes are TRBV28 and TRBJ2-7, with D perhaps given as TRBD1 or TRBD2 (5 bases each). The V gene lost 6 bases and the J gene lost 7 bases, with 10 bases spanning the gap. Germline CDR1 is MDHEN and CDR2 is SYDVKM. This CDR3 is 11 amino acids long. The CDR3, as DNA: TGTGCCAGCAGCCCGAGGGGTGAGCAGTACTTC. Its protein is CASSPRGEQYF.

This clone was observed a few times. V is TRBV10-3 and J is TRBJ1-2; D is undetermined. Germline assignment: CDR1 ENHRY and CDR2 SYGVKD. This CDR3 has 12 residues. Trimming took 2 bases from V and 6 from J, leaving 7 bases between them. The CDR3 is CAISEDGNGYTF. DNA for the CDR3: TGTGCCATCAGTGAGGATGGGAATGGCTACACCTTC.

This chain connects TRBV7-2 to TRBJ2-5; D gene unclear. Per germline, CDR1 SGHTA and CDR2 FQGNSA. The CDR3 is 13 amino acids. V was cut by 2 bases and J by 5 bases, with 9 bases left in between. CDR3 sequence: CASSLSGGETQYF. CDR3 nucleotides: TGTGCCAGCAGCTTATCGGGTGGGGAGACCCAGTACTTC. Full variable domain (rest looked up from reference TRBV7-2 and TRBJ2-5): GAGVSQSPSNKVTEKGKDVELRCDPISGHTALYWYRQSLGQGLEFLIYFQGNSAPDKSGLPSDRFSAERTGGSVSTLTIQRTQQEDSAVYLCASSLSGGETQYFGPGTRLLVL.

A single count supports this clone. The chain links TRBV2 to TRBJ1-1; no clear D gene. V lost 8 bases to trimming and J lost 3 bases, with 16 bases between them. Germline V gene lookup returns CDR1 SNHLY and CDR2 FYNNEI. The CDR3 covers 14 residues. CDR3 coding DNA: TGTGCCAGCCTAGGCCGGGGAGACGACACTGAAGCTTTCTTT. Protein product: CASLGRGDDTEAFF.

The chain links TRBV2 to TRBJ1-2, with no clear D. Germline lookup yields CDR1 SNHLY and CDR2 FYNNEI. The CDR3 covers 12 residues. Trimming cost V 6 bases and J 6 bases, with 11 bases left between them. The CDR3 sequence is CASRPGGHGYTF. As DNA, the CDR3 is TGTGCCAGCAGACCCGGAGGGCATGGCTACACCTTC.

V usage is TRBV5-4 and J usage is TRBJ2-1; D might be TRBD2 (5 bases). V was trimmed by 0 bases and J by 7 bases, leaving 8 bases between them. Germline V lookup: CDR1 SGHNT, CDR2 YYREEE (reference sequence). The CDR3 sequence is 13 residues long. CDR3 sequence reads: CASSLVGGNEQFF. The CDR3 bases are TGTGCCAGCAGCTTGGTGGGCGGGAATGAGCAGTTCTTC.

The chain is built from TRBV7-6 and TRBJ2-7; the D is unclear. Germline-derived CDR1 and CDR2 are SGHVS and FNYEAQ. This CDR3 comprises 15 residues. V lost 5 bases and J lost 3, with 17 bases in between. The CDR3 is CASSPWTVLSYEQYF. CDR3 nucleotides: TGTGCCAGCAGCCCTTGGACGGTCCTCAGCTACGAGCAGTACTTC.

J is TRBJ2-2 and V is TRBV5-4; a weak D match, TRBD1 (6 bases). The CDR3 loop spans 18 amino acids. Trimming stripped 3 bases from V and 3 bases from J, with 21 bases between. CDR1 and CDR2 from the germline V gene are SGHNT and YYREEE (reference sequence). CDR3 sequence reads: CASSSPDPRGGHTGELFF. The CDR3 DNA follows: TGTGCCAGCAGCTCGCCTGACCCCCGAGGGGGTCACACCGGGGAGCTGTTTTTT.

This clone is a singleton in its sample. The chain recombines TRBV4-3 with TRBJ1-3; TRBD1 aligns across 9 bases. CDR1 LGHNA and CDR2 YSLEER come from the germline V gene. The CDR3 has 16 residues. The trim removed 4 bases at V and 4 bases at J, leaving 8 bases unmatched. CDR3 loop: CASSRKQGAPGNTIYF. Written as DNA, the CDR3 is TGCGCCAGCAGCCGCAAACAGGGGGCGCCAGGAAACACCATATATTTT.

This clone appeared once. The genes are TRBV28 and TRBJ2-7, with D possibly being TRBD1 or TRBD2 (5 bases each). CDR1 is MDHEN and CDR2 is SYDVKM in the germline V gene. V lost 7 bases to trimming and J lost 2 bases, with 18 bases between them. CDR3 length: 15 residues. The CDR3 coding sequence is TGTGCCAGCACCCGTGGTGAGGGGCGGCCCTACGAGCAGTACTTC. Its protein product is CASTRGEGRPYEQYF.

The rearrangement links TRBV6-1 to TRBJ1-1, with no clear D. Trimming shortened V by 1 base and J by 0 bases, and 6 bases separated the two germline ends. The CDR3 totals 14 residues. CDR1 and CDR2 from the germline V gene are MNHNS and SASEGT. As DNA, the CDR3 is TGTGCCAGCAGTGAAGTACCGGTGAACACTGAAGCTTTCTTT. It is translated as CASSEVPVNTEAFF.

CDR3 DNA: TGTGCCAGCAGTGAACAGCGGGGTACGATTAGGATAGATACGCAGTATTTT. Protein: CASSEQRGTIRIDTQYF. The chain links TRBV2 to TRBJ2-3; 7 bases agree with TRBD2. Germline lookup yields CDR1 SNHLY and CDR2 FYNNEI. CDR3 size: 17 residues. Unmatched junction bases numbered 13, after V lost 2 bases and J lost 5 bases.

This clone has just one count. The chain is built from TRBV15 and TRBJ2-2; 9 bases line up with TRBD2. CDR1 is LNHNV, CDR2 YYDKDF, per germline (reference sequence). The trim removed 0 bases at V and 0 bases at J, leaving 8 bases unmatched. CDR3 length: 19 residues. In nucleotides, the CDR3 is TGTGCCACCAGCAGAGATGTGGGCCTAGCGGGATCGAACACCGGGGAGCTGTTTTTT. It translates to CATSRDVGLAGSNTGELFF.

The chain joins TRBV9 to TRBJ2-2; D gene uncertain. CDR3 size: 15 residues. Trimming cost V 0 bases and J 0 bases, with 6 bases left between them. Germline CDR1 SGDLS, CDR2 YYNGEE. CDR3 sequence (DNA): TGTGCCAGCAGCGTAGGCAGTCCGAACACCGGGGAGCTGTTTTTT. This encodes CASSVGSPNTGELFF.

This rearrangement joins TRBV4-2 to TRBJ2-5, with 8 positions matching TRBD1. The CDR3 consists of 16 residues. Germline-derived CDR1 and CDR2 are LGHNA and YNFKEQ. V lost 0 bases, J lost 1 base, and 4 bases stayed unmatched. For the CDR3, the DNA is TGTGCCAGCAGCCAAGATGTAGACAGGGGCCAAGAGACCCAGTACTTC. It yields the protein CASSQDVDRGQETQYF.

The rearrangement links TRBV28 to TRBJ2-7; TRBD1 matches at 9 bases. CDR1 MDHEN and CDR2 SYDVKM come from the germline V gene. The CDR3 loop spans 14 amino acids. J was trimmed by 6 bases and V by 3 bases; bases with no gene match: 6. In DNA, the CDR3 is TGTGCCAGCAGTTTCCCGGGACAGGGAGGCGAGCAGTACTTC. Its translation: CASSFPGQGGEQYF.

For the CDR3, the DNA is TGTGCCACCAGCAGATCTGGAGGGGGGCACACAGATACGCAGTATTTT. Amino acid sequence: CATSRSGGGHTDTQYF. This sequence joins TRBV15 and TRBJ2-3; D might be TRBD1 or TRBD2, each matching 6 bases. Deletions cut 2 bases from V and 2 bases from J, with 14 bases between. From germline, CDR1 is LNHNV and CDR2 YYDKDF (reference sequence). The length of the CDR3 is 16 residues.

The chain joins TRBV9 to TRBJ1-2; 8 nucleotides agree with TRBD1. Germline lookup yields CDR1 SGDLS and CDR2 YYNGEE. V shed 0 bases, J shed 4 bases, and the junction held 5 bases outside the gene matches. CDR3 size: 15 residues. The CDR3 nucleotides are TGTGCCAGCAGCGTAGCTTATGACAGGGGCTATGGCTACACCTTC. This codes for CASSVAYDRGYGYTF.

The CDR3 reads CASSLNVRLAGGPNNEQFF. CDR3 coding DNA: TGTGCCAGCAGCTTGAACGTCCGACTAGCGGGGGGCCCCAACAATGAGCAGTTCTTC. The chain links TRBV5-6 to TRBJ2-1; 13 nucleotides line up with TRBD2. Germline assignment: CDR1 SGHDT and CDR2 YYEEEE. The CDR3 spans 19 residues. Losses at the gene ends were 1 base for V and 5 bases for J; bases not matched to a gene: 12.

The J gene is TRBJ2-5, the V gene TRBV4-3; TRBD1 or TRBD2 may be the D gene (6 bases each). Deletions cut 2 bases from V and 2 bases from J, with 24 bases between. This CDR3 is built from 19 residues. Germline CDR1 is LGHNA and CDR2 is YSLEER. CDR3: CASSQNSQGPSAGQETQYF. The DNA of the CDR3 is TGCGCCAGCAGCCAAAACTCACAGGGCCCGTCGGCGGGGCAAGAGACCCAGTACTTC.

The J gene is TRBJ1-2, the V gene TRBV7-8, with D unresolved. Germline CDR1 SGHVS, CDR2 FQNEAQ. V gave up 2 bases and J gave up 3 bases, with 13 bases separating them. This CDR3 has 15 amino acids. Here the CDR3 DNA reads TGTGCCAGCAGCTTATTTGGAAAGACGCACTATGGCTACACCTTC. As protein: CASSLFGKTHYGYTF. The entire variable domain, with the rest obtained from reference TRBV7-8 and TRBJ1-2, is as follows: GAGVSQSPRYKVAKRGQDVALRCDPISGHVSLFWYQQALGQGPEFLTYFQNEAQLDKSGLPSDRFFAERPEGSVSTLKIQRTQQEDSAVYLCASSLFGKTHYGYTFGSGTRLTVV.